This T cell receptor beta chain was captured by sequencing in a study of monozygotic twins with inflammatory bowel disease. Study observations and caveats: Using the inverse Simpson index, IBD patients had lower TCRbeta diversity than healthy co-twins. Separate T cell subtypes could not be resolved from one another.

A word on this clonotype: Its antigen is still unknown.

UMIs that included a 6-nucleotide sample barcode were added by template switching, which took place during cDNA synthesis. TCRdb re-analyzed the 5' RACE reads; it lists each CDR3 protein once, without DNA. The sample table includes about 450,000 distinct CDR3 sequences. Germline-derived CDR1 and CDR2 are DFQATT and SNEGSKA (reference sequence). The CDR3 spans 16 residues. Sequencing was carried out using blood. This sequence joins TRBV20-1 and TRBJ1-5; checking the TCRdb D call of TRBD1 is not possible without DNA. This sequence originates from a human donor with ulcerative colitis or Crohn's disease, or a healthy co-twin of an affected twin (not recorded which). This CDR3 is CSARGGAGVGNQPQHF.